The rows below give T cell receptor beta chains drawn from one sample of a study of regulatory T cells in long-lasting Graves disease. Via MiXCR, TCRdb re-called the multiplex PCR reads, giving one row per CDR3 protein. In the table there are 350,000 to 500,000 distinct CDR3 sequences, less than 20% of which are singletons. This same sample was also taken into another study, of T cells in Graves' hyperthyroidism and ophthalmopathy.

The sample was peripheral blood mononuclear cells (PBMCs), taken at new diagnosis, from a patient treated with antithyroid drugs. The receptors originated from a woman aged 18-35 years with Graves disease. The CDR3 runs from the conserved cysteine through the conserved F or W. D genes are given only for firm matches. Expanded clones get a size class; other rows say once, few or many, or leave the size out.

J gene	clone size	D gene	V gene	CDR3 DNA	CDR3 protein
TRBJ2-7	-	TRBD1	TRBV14	TGTGCCAGCAGTTATACCGGGACAGAAGTCGAGCAGTACTTC	CASSYTGTEVEQYF
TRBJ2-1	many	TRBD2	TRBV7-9	TGTGCCAGCAGCTCGGAGGGGACTACCTACAATGAGCAGTTCTTC	CASSSEGTTYNEQFF
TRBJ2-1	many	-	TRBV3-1	TGTGCCAGCAGGGGGAGTGGGAATGAGCAGTTCTTC	CASRGSGNEQFF
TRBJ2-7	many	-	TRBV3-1	TGTGCCAGCAGCCCTTTCGTAGGGTCAGAGAAGGAGCAGTACTTC	CASSPFVGSEKEQYF
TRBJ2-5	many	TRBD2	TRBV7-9	TGTGCCAGCGGACTTACGGGAGGCCAGTACTTC	CASGLTGGQYF
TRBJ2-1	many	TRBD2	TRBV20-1	TGCAGTGCCAGGACAGGGAGCGGACTAGCGGGAGTTCTTTTC	CSARTGSGLAGVLF
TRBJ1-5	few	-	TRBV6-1	TGTGCCAGCAGTGAAATCGGGACGGGAAGTCAGCCCCAGCATTTT	CASSEIGTGSQPQHF
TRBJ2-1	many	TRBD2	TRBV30	TGTGCCTGGAGTGTTACTAGCGTCGAGCAGTTCTTC	CAWSVTSVEQFF
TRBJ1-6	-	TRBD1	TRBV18	TGTGCCAGCTCTACAGGGGAGTCACCCCTCCACTTT	CASSTGESPLHF
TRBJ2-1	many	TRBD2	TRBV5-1	TGCGCCAGCAGCTCTACTCGGGCGGGAGGGGCCTACAATGAGCAGTTCTTC	CASSSTRAGGAYNEQFF
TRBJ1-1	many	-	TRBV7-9	TGTGCCAGCAGCTTAGGTTATGAAGCTTTCTTT	CASSLGYEAFF
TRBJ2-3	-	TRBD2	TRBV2	TGTGCCAGCACAGGACTAGCGGGAGTGGGAGATACGCAGTATTTT	CASTGLAGVGDTQYF
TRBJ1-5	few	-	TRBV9	TGTGCCAGCAGCGTAGTCATCATGGGCAGGGGTACTCAGCCCCAGCATTTT	CASSVVIMGRGTQPQHF
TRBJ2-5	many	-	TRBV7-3	TGTGCCAGCAGCTCCGGATTCGGGGCGTCAGAGACCCAGTACTTC	CASSSGFGASETQYF
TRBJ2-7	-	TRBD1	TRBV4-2	TGTGCCAGCAGCCGCCGACAGGGGGGGACCTACGAGCAGTACTTC	CASSRRQGGTYEQYF
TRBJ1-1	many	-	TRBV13	TGTGCCAGCAGCTTAGAGCAGGGCGGGGTTCACACTGAAGCTTTCTTT	CASSLEQGGVHTEAFF
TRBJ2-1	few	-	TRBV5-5	TGTGCCAGCAGCTTGGTCGGGACCCAAGCGGATGAGCAGTTCTTC	CASSLVGTQADEQFF
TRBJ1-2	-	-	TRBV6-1	TGTGCCAGCAGTGAATCGCTCAGGGGTGACTATGGCTACACCTTC	CASSESLRGDYGYTF
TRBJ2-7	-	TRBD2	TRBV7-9	TGTGCCAGCAGCGCAGCGGGAGAGCCTTACGAGCAGTACTTC	CASSAAGEPYEQYF
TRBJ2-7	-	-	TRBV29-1	TGCAGCGTTGTCGTATCCTACGAGCAGTACTTC	CSVVVSYEQYF
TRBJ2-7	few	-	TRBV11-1	TGTGCCAGCCATAGTTCGGGGTCCTACGAGCAGTACTTC	CASHSSGSYEQYF
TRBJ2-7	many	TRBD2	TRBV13	TGTGCCAGCAGCCTATCGGGACTAGCGTACTTC	CASSLSGLAYF
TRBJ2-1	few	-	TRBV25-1	TGTGCCAGCAGTGGGGAGTCCCGGGACTTTCCCAAACTCTACAATGAGCAGTTCTTC	CASSGESRDFPKLYNEQFF
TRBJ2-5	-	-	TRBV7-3	TGTGCCAGCAGCTTAAAGCCGGGGTGGGAGACCCAGTACTTC	CASSLKPGWETQYF
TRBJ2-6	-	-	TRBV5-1	TGCGCCAGCAGCTTGGCCTGGGGGCGGGGGGCCAACGTCCTGACTTTC	CASSLAWGRGANVLTF
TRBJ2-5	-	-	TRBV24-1	TGTGCCACCAGTGATTCTCACAGGGAAGAGACCCAGTACTTC	CATSDSHREETQYF
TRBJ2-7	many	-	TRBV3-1	TGTGCCAGCAGCCACTCGGGCGGGACCGCTAGCGAGCAGTACTTC	CASSHSGGTASEQYF
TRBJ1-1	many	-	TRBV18	TGTGCCAGCTCACCACGGGGGGAGGGCACTGAAGCTTTCTTT	CASSPRGEGTEAFF
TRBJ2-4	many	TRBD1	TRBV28	TGTGCCAGCAGTTTATCCCCCTTCAGACAGGGGGTAGCCAAAAACATTCAGTACTTC	CASSLSPFRQGVAKNIQYF
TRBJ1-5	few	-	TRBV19	TGTGCCAGTAGTATTACGGGACATAGCAATCAGCCCCAGCATTTT	CASSITGHSNQPQHF
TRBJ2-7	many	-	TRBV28	TGTGCCAGCGCCCGGCACGCCACCTACGAGCAGTACTTC	CASARHATYEQYF
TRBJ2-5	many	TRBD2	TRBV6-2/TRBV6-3	TGTGCCAGCAGTTCCCTCTGGGATGCGGGAGGGAAGACCCAGTACTTC	CASSSLWDAGGKTQYF
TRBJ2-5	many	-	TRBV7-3	TGTGCCAGCAGCTTAAAAGGAGGTAGCGGAGAGACCCAGTACTTC	CASSLKGGSGETQYF
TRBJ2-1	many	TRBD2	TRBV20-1	TGCAGTGCTTTAGCGGGACGGTTGATCTCCTACAATGAGCAGTTCTTC	CSALAGRLISYNEQFF
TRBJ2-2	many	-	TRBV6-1	TGTGCCAGCACTGTACAGGGGAACACCGGGGAGCTGTTTTTT	CASTVQGNTGELFF
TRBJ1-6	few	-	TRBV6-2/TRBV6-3	TGTGCCAGCAGTCACTCCCGGGGGGGGAATTCACCCCTCCACTTT	CASSHSRGGNSPLHF
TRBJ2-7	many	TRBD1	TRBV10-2	TGCGCCAGCAGTGTAGGGACAGGGCCTTCCTACGAGCAGTACTTC	CASSVGTGPSYEQYF
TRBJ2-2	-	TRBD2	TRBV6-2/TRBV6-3	TGTGCCAGCAGTTACCGCCGGGGGGGGGTGAACACCGGGGAGCTGTTTTTT	CASSYRRGGVNTGELFF
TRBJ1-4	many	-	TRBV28	TGTGCCAGCAGTGGCCGGACGGTTCGGGCTAATGAAAAACTGTTTTTT	CASSGRTVRANEKLFF
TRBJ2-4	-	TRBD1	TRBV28	TGTGCCAGCAGTCAAGGGGGCCTAGCCAAAAACATTCAGTACTTC	CASSQGGLAKNIQYF
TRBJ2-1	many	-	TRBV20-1	TGCAGTGCTGGCCGGGTACTAGTCTACAATGAGCAGTTCTTC	CSAGRVLVYNEQFF
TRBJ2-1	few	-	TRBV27	TGTGCCAGCAGTATAGGGGGGGGTTCCTACAATGAGCAGTTCTTC	CASSIGGGSYNEQFF
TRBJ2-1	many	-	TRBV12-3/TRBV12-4	TGTGCCAGTCTTAGTAAAGGCTCCTACAATGAGCAGTTCTTC	CASLSKGSYNEQFF
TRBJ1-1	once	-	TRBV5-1	TGCGCCAGCAGCTTGGCGGAGTTGACAGTAGCTTTCTTT	CASSLAELTVAFF
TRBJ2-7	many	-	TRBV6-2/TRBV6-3	TGTGCCAGCAGTTTTGGCAGGGCTGGCGAGCAGTACTTC	CASSFGRAGEQYF
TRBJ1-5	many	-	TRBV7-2	TGTGCCAGCGCCACAGAGAGCAATCAGCCCCAGCATTTT	CASATESNQPQHF
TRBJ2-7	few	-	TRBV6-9	TGTGCCAGCAGTTATGGCGAGCAGTACTTC	CASSYGEQYF
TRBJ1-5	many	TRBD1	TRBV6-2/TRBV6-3	TGTGCCAGCAGTTATTGGGGACAGGGAATGTCGAGGAATCAGCCCCAGCATTTT	CASSYWGQGMSRNQPQHF
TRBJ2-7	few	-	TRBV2	TGTGCCAGCAGTCGGGACCCGACCTCCTACGAGCAGTACTTC	CASSRDPTSYEQYF
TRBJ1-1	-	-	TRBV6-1	TGTGCCAGCAACCAGCCCCGACAGTGGAACACTGAAGCTTTCTTT	CASNQPRQWNTEAFF
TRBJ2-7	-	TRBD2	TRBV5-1	TGCGCCAGCCGGGGGGACTCCTTGGGGGAGCAGTACTTC	CASRGDSLGEQYF
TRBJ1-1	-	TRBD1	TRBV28	TGTGCCAGCGGGACAGGGGATATGACTGAAGCTTTCTTT	CASGTGDMTEAFF
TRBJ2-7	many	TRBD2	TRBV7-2	TGTGCCAGCAGCTCTCGGGCGGGACTAGTGCCCTACGAGCAGTACTTC	CASSSRAGLVPYEQYF
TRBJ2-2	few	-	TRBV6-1	TGTGCCAGCAGAGCCGGGACCCACTATGGGGGGGAGCTGTTTTTT	CASRAGTHYGGELFF
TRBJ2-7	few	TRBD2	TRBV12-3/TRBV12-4	TGTGCCAGCAGTTTGAGTGGTTCTAGCGGGATACACGAGCAGTACTTC	CASSLSGSSGIHEQYF
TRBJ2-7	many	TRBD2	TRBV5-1	TGCGCCAGCAGAGGAGTAGCGGGAGGGCTGGGCGAGCAGTACTTC	CASRGVAGGLGEQYF
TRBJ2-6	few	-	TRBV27	TGTGCCAGCAGCGAACAGGCAGGGGTAGGTTTGGCTGGGGCCAACGTCCTGACTTTC	CASSEQAGVGLAGANVLTF
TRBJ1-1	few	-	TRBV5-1	TGCGCCAGCAGCCCCGGGGGGCTCGAGATCACTGAAGCTTTCTTT	CASSPGGLEITEAFF
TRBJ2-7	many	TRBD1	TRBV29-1	TGCAGCGTTCGTGGGACAGGCCGCTTCGAGCAGTACTTC	CSVRGTGRFEQYF
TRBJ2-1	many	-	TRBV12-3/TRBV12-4	TGTGCCAGCAGTTCCGTCCGAGGGGGCTCCTACAATGAGCAGTTCTTC	CASSSVRGGSYNEQFF